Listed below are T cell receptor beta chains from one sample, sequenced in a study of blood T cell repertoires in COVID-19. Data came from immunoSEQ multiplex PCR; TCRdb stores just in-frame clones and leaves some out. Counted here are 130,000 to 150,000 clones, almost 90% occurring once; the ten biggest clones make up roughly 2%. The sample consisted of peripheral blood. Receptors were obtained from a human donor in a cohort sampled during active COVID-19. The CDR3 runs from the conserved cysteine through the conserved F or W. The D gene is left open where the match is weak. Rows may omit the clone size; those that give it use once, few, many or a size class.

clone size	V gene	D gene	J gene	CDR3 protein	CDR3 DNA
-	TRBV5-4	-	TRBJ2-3	CASSLGQTGVFGTQYF	TGTGCCAGCAGCTTGGGACAAACCGGGGTCTTTGGTACGCAGTATTTT
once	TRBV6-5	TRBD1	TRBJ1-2	CASSYDTGGIDYGYTF	TGTGCCAGCAGTTACGATACAGGGGGCATCGACTATGGCTACACCTTC
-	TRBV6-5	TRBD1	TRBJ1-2	CASSLTGTAMEGYTF	TGTGCCAGCAGCCTTACCGGGACAGCTATGGAAGGCTACACCTTC
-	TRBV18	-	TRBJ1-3	CASSPLESARGKGSGNTIYF	TGTGCCAGCTCACCACTCGAATCGGCCAGGGGAAAAGGCTCTGGAAACACCATATATTTT
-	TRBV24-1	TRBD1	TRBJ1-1	CATSRQGKSEAFF	TGTGCCACCAGTAGACAGGGGAAATCTGAAGCTTTCTTT
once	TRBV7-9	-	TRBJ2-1	CASSHGQLAYNEQFF	TGTGCCAGCAGTCATGGACAGCTAGCCTACAATGAGCAGTTCTTC
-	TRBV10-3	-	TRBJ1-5	CAISSWTTNQPQHF	TGTGCCATCAGTTCCTGGACTACTAATCAGCCCCAGCATTTT
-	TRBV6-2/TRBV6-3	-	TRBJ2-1	CASSSGSPNEQFF	TGTGCCAGCAGCTCCGGGAGCCCCAATGAGCAGTTCTTC
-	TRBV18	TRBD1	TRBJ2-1	CASSPIQGARNEQFF	TGTGCCAGCTCCCCAATACAGGGGGCGCGTAATGAGCAGTTCTTC
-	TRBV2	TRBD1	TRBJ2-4	CASTNDDRVNIQYF	TGTGCCAGCACCAACGACGACAGGGTTAACATTCAGTACTTC
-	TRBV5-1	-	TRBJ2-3	CASSLVSSVTTDTQYF	TGCGCCAGCAGCTTGGTTTCTAGCGTAACCACAGATACGCAGTATTTT
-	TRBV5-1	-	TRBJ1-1	CASSLVMDGGTEAFF	TGCGCCAGCAGCTTGGTTATGGATGGAGGCACTGAAGCTTTCTTT
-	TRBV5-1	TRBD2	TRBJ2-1	CASSFGGRAYMNEQFF	TGCGCCAGCAGCTTTGGGGGGAGGGCTTATATGAATGAGCAGTTCTTC
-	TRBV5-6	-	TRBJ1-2	CASSEVLVAYGYTF	TGTGCCAGCAGCGAGGTCCTGGTTGCCTATGGCTACACCTTC
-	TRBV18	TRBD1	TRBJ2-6	CASSSRGQGLTSGANVLTF	TGTGCCAGCTCATCACGGGGACAGGGGCTAACCTCTGGGGCCAACGTCCTGACTTTC
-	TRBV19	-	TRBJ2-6	CASSMAAGRSGANVLTF	TGTGCCAGTAGTATGGCGGCGGGTCGCTCTGGGGCCAACGTCCTGACTTTC
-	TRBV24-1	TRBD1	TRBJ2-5	CATSEPGQQETQYF	TGTGCCACCAGTGAACCGGGACAGCAAGAGACCCAGTACTTC